What follows describes a single T cell receptor beta chain. Its antigen is currently unknown. The CDR3 runs 14 residues. V was clipped by 4 bases and J by 10 bases; unmatched bases: 6. These data come from a study of response to subunit inactivated influenza vaccine. Study-wide results and caveats: That few new T cells are recruited by each seasonal influenza vaccination was the authors' suggestion.

TCRdb used MiXCR to reprocess the RT-PCR reads, holding one entry per CDR3 protein. The sample carries about 520,000 distinct CDR3 sequences, 25% recorded once. This specimen consisted of CD4+ T cells sorted from PBMCs, obtained roughly 5 days after vaccination. The receptor comes from a man aged 50-59 years who received an inactivated influenza vaccine. The chain has TRBV12-3 or TRBV12-4 and TRBJ2-1; TRBD2 matches at 11 bases. CDR3 amino acids: CASSSTSGGGEQFF. The CDR3 region has the DNA TGTGCCAGCAGTTCTACTAGCGGGGGCGGAGAGCAGTTCTTC.